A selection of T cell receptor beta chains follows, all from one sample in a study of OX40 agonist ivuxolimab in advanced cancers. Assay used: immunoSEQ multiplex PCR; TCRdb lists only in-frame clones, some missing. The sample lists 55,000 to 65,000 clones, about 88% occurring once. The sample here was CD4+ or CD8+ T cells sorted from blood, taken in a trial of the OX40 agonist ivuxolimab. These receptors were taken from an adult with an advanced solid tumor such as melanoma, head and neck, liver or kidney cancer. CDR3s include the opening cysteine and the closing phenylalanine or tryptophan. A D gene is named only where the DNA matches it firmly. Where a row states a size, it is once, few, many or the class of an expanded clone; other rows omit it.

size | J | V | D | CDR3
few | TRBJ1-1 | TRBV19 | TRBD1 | CASSINGQELGTEAFF
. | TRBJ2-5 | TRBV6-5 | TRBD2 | CASIGGRALETQYF
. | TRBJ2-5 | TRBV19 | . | CASSPLGLETQYF
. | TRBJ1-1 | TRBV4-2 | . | CASSLDGMNTEAFF
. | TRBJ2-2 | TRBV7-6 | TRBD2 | CASSPGTSGRGTGELFF
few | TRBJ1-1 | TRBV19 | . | CASSETWGKAFF
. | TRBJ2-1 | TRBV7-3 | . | CASSLGGGASSYNEQFF
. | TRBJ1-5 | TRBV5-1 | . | CASSLGGTDQPQHF
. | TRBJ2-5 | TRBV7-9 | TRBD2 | CASSAGLGETQYF
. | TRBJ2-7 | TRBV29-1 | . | CSVAAGGAGEQYF